A selection of T cell receptor beta chains follows, all from one sample in a study of cytomegalovirus exposure and HLA in healthy donors. This table comes from immunoSEQ multiplex PCR, and its TCRdb copy is limited to in-frame clones, with some not included. This table holds around 140,000 clones, approximately 82% found once. The sample consisted of PBMCs. These receptors originate from a middle-aged woman in good health and CMV-seronegative. Each CDR3 is given with its conserved first and last residue. D genes are given only for firm matches. Not every row has a clone size; where given, it reads once, few, many or a size class.

size | J | V | D | length | CDR3 | DNA
few | TRBJ2-1 | TRBV2 | TRBD2 | 14 | CASGLAGGLGEQFF | TGTGCCAGCGGACTAGCGGGAGGGCTGGGAGAGCAGTTCTTC
. | TRBJ1-4 | TRBV30 | . | 14 | CAWSPTTSGEKLFF | TGTGCCTGGAGCCCGACAACCAGTGGTGAAAAACTGTTTTTT
. | TRBJ1-6 | TRBV6-4 | . | 13 | CASRDQVDSPLHF | TGTGCCAGCAGAGACCAGGTGGATTCACCCCTCCACTTT
. | TRBJ2-6 | TRBV19 | TRBD1 | 18 | CASRRDRGFSSGANVLTF | TGTGCCAGTAGGCGGGACAGGGGGTTCTCCTCTGGGGCCAACGTCCTGACTTTC
. | TRBJ2-1 | TRBV27 | . | 17 | CASRPDGRLVDLNEQFF | TGTGCCAGCAGACCGGACGGACGACTAGTCGACCTCAATGAGCAGTTCTTC
. | TRBJ2-5 | TRBV18 | . | 14 | CASSQGQGRETQYF | TGTGCCAGCTCACAAGGCCAGGGTAGGGAGACCCAGTACTTC
. | TRBJ1-5 | TRBV28 | TRBD1 | 15 | CASSFFGQGVQPQHF | TGTGCCAGCAGTTTTTTCGGACAGGGAGTTCAGCCCCAGCATTTT
. | TRBJ2-7 | TRBV7-9 | TRBD2 | 16 | CSSSLEGSGRTYEQYF | TGTTCCAGCAGCTTAGAAGGTAGCGGGAGGACCTACGAGCAGTACTTC
. | TRBJ2-1 | TRBV5-1 | TRBD1 | 15 | CASSSTGSKSNEQFF | TGCGCCAGCAGCTCGACAGGGAGTAAATCAAATGAGCAGTTCTTC
few | TRBJ2-7 | TRBV11-2 | TRBD1 | 16 | CASQRGRGTSSYEQYF | TGTGCCAGCCAGAGGGGGCGTGGGACCTCATCCTACGAGCAGTACTTC
. | TRBJ1-5 | TRBV5-1 | . | 16 | CASSLDGAGYNQPQHF | TGCGCCAGCAGCTTGGATGGGGCAGGCTACAATCAGCCCCAGCATTTT
. | TRBJ1-1 | TRBV4-1 | TRBD1 | 16 | CASSLGQASMNTEAFF | TGCGCCAGCAGCTTGGGACAGGCAAGCATGAACACTGAAGCTTTCTTT